These T cell receptor beta chains were read from a single sample in a study of blood T cells in healthy people across ages. TCRdb recomputed calls from the 5' RACE reads with MiXCR, one row per CDR3 protein. Found here are 800,000 to 950,000 distinct CDR3 sequences, about 29% of them singletons; the top ten hold roughly 10%. The same data also went into a second study, on T cells of mothers and their children.

The sequenced sample consisted of blood. These receptors all come from a woman aged 40 to 50 in good health. CDR3s include the opening cysteine and the closing phenylalanine or tryptophan. D genes are given only for firm matches. Clone size is shown for a subset of rows, as once, few, many or a class of expanded clone.

cdr3_nt,cdr3_aa,j_call,clone_size,d_call,v_call
TGTGCCAGCAGCTCAACTCAGGGTACCCTCTCAGATGAGCAGTTCTTC,CASSSTQGTLSDEQFF,TRBJ2-1,-,-,TRBV11-2
TGTGCCAGCAGTGGGACGACAGGGTCTAATGAAAAACTGTTTTTT,CASSGTTGSNEKLFF,TRBJ1-4,few,TRBD1,TRBV2
TGTGCCAGCAGCCGTTCGGGACAGGGGAATGAGCAGTACTTC,CASSRSGQGNEQYF,TRBJ2-7,-,TRBD1,TRBV6-5
TGTGCCAGCACCGAGGGTGGCGGGAGGGGGAATGAGCAGTTCTTC,CASTEGGGRGNEQFF,TRBJ2-1,-,TRBD2,TRBV28
TGTGCCAGCAGTTCGGGACTAGCGGGGGCCAGTGGGTACTTC,CASSSGLAGASGYF,TRBJ2-7,many,TRBD2,TRBV27
TGTGCCAGCAATCGCCGGGACCAGGTTGGAGGATACACCTTC,CASNRRDQVGGYTF,TRBJ1-2,-,-,TRBV7-9
TGTGCCAGTAAGGAGACAGGTGAACGCTACGAGCAGTACTTC,CASKETGERYEQYF,TRBJ2-7,many,-,TRBV19
TGTGCCAGCAGCCGACCCGACAGGGGCCCATTCAATGAGCAGTTCTTC,CASSRPDRGPFNEQFF,TRBJ2-1,-,TRBD1,TRBV28
TGTGCTGGCAGCCAGAGCTGGGGGAGCTCCTACGAGCAGTACTTC,CAGSQSWGSSYEQYF,TRBJ2-7,-,-,TRBV7-7
TGCAGTGCTAGAGCTAGCGGGGGGTTTTTAGAGCAGTACTTC,CSARASGGFLEQYF,TRBJ2-7,many,TRBD2,TRBV20-1
TGTGCCAGCAGTTTAGCCGGTTTAACTGAAGCTTTCTTT,CASSLAGLTEAFF,TRBJ1-1,-,-,TRBV12-3/TRBV12-4
TGTGCCAGCACCTCGACAGGGCGTAGCAATCAGCCCCAGCATTTT,CASTSTGRSNQPQHF,TRBJ1-5,-,TRBD1,TRBV6-2/TRBV6-3
TGTGCCAGTGGGGATGCCTACGAGCAGTACTTC,CASGDAYEQYF,TRBJ2-7,many,-,TRBV19
TGCGCCAGCAGCTTGGAGGAGCGGGGGGGCTACGAGCAGTACTTC,CASSLEERGGYEQYF,TRBJ2-7,-,TRBD2,TRBV5-1
TGTGCCAGCACCAATTCCCGGGACGGCTATGGCTACACCTTC,CASTNSRDGYGYTF,TRBJ1-2,many,-,TRBV28
TGCGCCAGCAGCCAGAGCGGACAGGGGGGAGAAAAACTGTTTTTT,CASSQSGQGGEKLFF,TRBJ1-4,-,TRBD1,TRBV4-3
TGTGCCAGCAGTTACGGGGGGACGAACACCGGGGAGCTGTTTTTT,CASSYGGTNTGELFF,TRBJ2-2,-,-,TRBV6-5
TGCGCCAGCAGCCAAGGAGGAGGGGATCAGCCCCAGCATTTT,CASSQGGGDQPQHF,TRBJ1-5,few,-,TRBV4-3
TGTGCCAGCAGCGTGTGGGAGGGACAAGGTGAGCAGTTCTTC,CASSVWEGQGEQFF,TRBJ2-1,few,-,TRBV9
TGTGCCAGCAGCCTTGGGCGTACGGCCAAAAACATTCAGTACTTC,CASSLGRTAKNIQYF,TRBJ2-4,few,-,TRBV5-5
TGCAGCGTTGCCTACACATCTTCCGCCTACGAGCAGTACTTC,CSVAYTSSAYEQYF,TRBJ2-7,-,-,TRBV29-1
TGTGCCAGCAGCTTAAGTCTATTCTCGGAGACCCAGTACTTC,CASSLSLFSETQYF,TRBJ2-5,few,-,TRBV7-8
TGTGCCAGCAGTTTCGAAAGGCGACAGCCCCAGCATTTT,CASSFERRQPQHF,TRBJ1-5,few,-,TRBV28
TGTGCCAGCAGACCGGGGGGCTTAGATACGCAGTATTTT,CASRPGGLDTQYF,TRBJ2-3,-,-,TRBV28
TGTGCCAGCAGCTACAGCGGGGGGGCGGTCAATGAGCAGTTCTTC,CASSYSGGAVNEQFF,TRBJ2-1,-,TRBD2,TRBV12-3/TRBV12-4
TGCAGTGCTAGACGGACTGGACAGGACAATCAGTCCCAGCATTTT,CSARRTGQDNQSQHF,TRBJ1-5,-,TRBD1,TRBV20-1
TGTGCCAGCAGTTTACCCGGGACAGGGGGCAAAGATACGCAGTATTTT,CASSLPGTGGKDTQYF,TRBJ2-3,once,TRBD1,TRBV28
TGTGCCAGCAGCTCATTTGGGACCTCCCAGGGAGAGAAAGGCTACACCTTC,CASSSFGTSQGEKGYTF,TRBJ1-2,few,-,TRBV7-2
TGCAGTGCTCTGGACACCCTCTCCTACAATGAGCAGTTCTTC,CSALDTLSYNEQFF,TRBJ2-1,-,-,TRBV20-1
TGTGCCAGCAGTTTAGCGCCCGGGACAGGCGTTCCCCGCCACTTT,CASSLAPGTGVPRHF,TRBJ1-6,-,TRBD1,TRBV12-3/TRBV12-4
TGTGCCAGCAGCTTACTTCGGGACAGGGGGCTAGGCGAGCAGTACTTC,CASSLLRDRGLGEQYF,TRBJ2-7,once,TRBD1,TRBV7-8
TGTGCCAGCAGTTTAACAGGGAACCTCGAGCAGTACTTC,CASSLTGNLEQYF,TRBJ2-7,-,-,TRBV27
TGTGCCAGCGGCTCCATCGGGGAGACCCAGTACTTC,CASGSIGETQYF,TRBJ2-5,-,-,TRBV7-3
TGTGCCAGCAGGTCAGGGGGAGGCCTGTATTTT,CASRSGGGLYF,TRBJ2-3,once,-,TRBV2
TGCAGTGCTAGAAATTATTTGGGGGGGACAGATGAGCAGTTCTTC,CSARNYLGGTDEQFF,TRBJ2-1,-,-,TRBV20-1
TGTGCCAGCAGCCACCCTAAAACCTACGAGCAGTACTTC,CASSHPKTYEQYF,TRBJ2-7,many,-,TRBV14
TGCGCCAGCAGGGTTGGAGCGGGGGCCGCCTACAATGAGCAGTTCTTC,CASRVGAGAAYNEQFF,TRBJ2-1,many,TRBD2,TRBV5-1
TGTGCCAGCAGTTTATTTGGAGTAGCGGGGGGGCCTAGGCAAGAGACCCAGTACTTC,CASSLFGVAGGPRQETQYF,TRBJ2-5,many,TRBD2,TRBV12-3/TRBV12-4
TGCGCCAGCAGCTTGGACGGACTAGCGATGGAGACCCAGTACTTC,CASSLDGLAMETQYF,TRBJ2-5,-,TRBD2,TRBV5-1
TGTGCCAGCAGCCAAGGCCAAAGGGAGTTCTTC,CASSQGQREFF,TRBJ2-1,-,-,TRBV14